The clone carrying this TCR beta chain is labeled medium-sized. V lost 11 bases, J lost 3 bases, and 6 bases stayed unmatched. The germline gives CDR1 SNHLY, CDR2 FYNNEI. The CDR3 sequence is 12 residues long. These data come from a study of blood T cell repertoires in COVID-19. Sequenced by immunoSEQ multiplex PCR; TCRdb stores in-frame clones only, minus some. The table has 85,000 to 130,000 clones, about 80% seen once. The chain recombines TRBV2 with TRBJ2-5; 7 nucleotides line up with TRBD1. The sequence was collected from a woman aged 55 to 70 with acute or convalescent COVID-19. Sequencing was done on a sample of peripheral blood. CDR3 coding DNA: TGTGCCGGTGGACAGGTGGAAGAGACCCAGTACTTC. It codes for CAGGQVEETQYF.